Each of the 18 T cell receptor beta chains below was sequenced from the same sample in a study of PD-1 blockade in classical Hodgkin lymphoma. Generated by immunoSEQ multiplex PCR, the TCRdb table keeps only in-frame clones and is missing some. The table includes around 150,000 clones, 78% detected once. Brentuximab vedotin exposure varied among the patients, all of whom had relapsed after autologous stem cell transplantation. Here the sequenced sample was peripheral blood mononuclear cells (PBMCs), taken before the second cycle of nivolumab. Receptors originate from a human donor with classical Hodgkin lymphoma.

The J gene is TRBJ2-3, the V gene TRBV6-5, with 13 nucleotides matching TRBD2. The length of the CDR3 is 16 residues. The J segment lost 5 bases and the V segment lost 2 bases, leaving 4 bases of the junction unmatched. Germline-derived CDR1 and CDR2 are MNHEY and SVGAGI. CDR3 nucleotide sequence: TGTGCCAGCAGTTACGGACTAGCGGGAGCAAAAGATACGCAGTATTTT. This gives the protein CASSYGLAGAKDTQYF.

The chain combines TRBV6-6 with TRBJ2-2; TRBD2 agrees at 12 bases. Looked up from germline, CDR1 is MNHNY and CDR2 is SVGAGI (reference sequence). The CDR3 consists of 15 residues. The trim removed 5 bases at V and 7 bases at J, leaving 5 bases unmatched. CDR3 in amino acids: CASSRLAGVHGELFF. CDR3 DNA: TGTGCCAGCAGTCGACTAGCGGGAGTGCACGGGGAGCTGTTTTTT.

In nucleotides, the CDR3 is TGTGCCAGCAGTTACGATGGGGACCAAAGAAACACCATATATTTT. This translates into CASSYDGDQRNTIYF. The J gene is TRBJ1-3, the V gene TRBV6-5; D might be TRBD1 (5 bases). Trimming took 2 bases from V and 5 from J, leaving 13 bases between them. Germline V gene sequence: CDR1 MNHEY, CDR2 SVGAGI. The CDR3 has 15 amino acids.

This clone has a count of ten or more. This rearrangement joins TRBV6-6 to TRBJ1-5; D is uncertain. The V end lost 2 bases, the J end lost 4 bases, and 3 bases lay between the germline ends. Looked up from germline, CDR1 is MNHNY and CDR2 is SVGAGI (reference sequence). This CDR3 is built from 12 residues. CDR3 bases: TGTGCCAGCAGTTACAGGAATCAGCCCCAGCATTTT. Protein product: CASSYRNQPQHF.

In regard to this clone: Other DNA sequences in this specimen translate into the identical CDR3. The chain has TRBV18 and TRBJ2-1; 13 nucleotides align to TRBD2. V lost 0 bases, J lost 4 bases, and 0 bases stayed unmatched. Germline V lookup: CDR1 KGHSH, CDR2 LQKENI. This CDR3 has 16 amino acids. The CDR3 nucleotides read TGTGCCAGCTCACCACCGGGACTAGCGGGGTACAATGAGCAGTTCTTC. Translated, it gives CASSPPGLAGYNEQFF.

The V and J genes are TRBV9 and TRBJ2-1; a possible D gene is TRBD1 (6 bases). Germline V lookup: CDR1 SGDLS, CDR2 YYNGEE. The CDR3 covers 17 residues. With 2 bases removed from V and 0 bases from J, the gap between germline ends came to 15 bases. The CDR3 is CASSVRTDLSSYNEQFF. The DNA for the CDR3 is TGTGCCAGCAGCGTCCGGACAGACCTGAGCTCCTACAATGAGCAGTTCTTC.

The rearrangement uses TRBV18 and TRBJ1-4; D may be TRBD1 (6 bases). Germline CDR1 reads KGHSH; CDR2 reads LQKENI. V was pared by 0 bases and J by 0 bases, with 11 bases between. The CDR3 spans 17 residues. CDR3 coding DNA: TGTGCCAGCTCACCACCGGGGGGGCCCGCAACTAATGAAAAACTGTTTTTT. Translated, it gives CASSPPGGPATNEKLFF.

The gene calls are TRBV11-2 and TRBJ1-6; D unclear. Germline lookup yields CDR1 SGHAT and CDR2 FQNNGV. The CDR3 spans 14 residues. Trimming pared 5 bases from V and 6 bases from J, leaving 11 bases between. CDR3 in DNA: TGTGCCAGCAGCCTCAGTGCCATTAATTCACCCCTCCACTTT. Its translation: CASSLSAINSPLHF.

This chain links TRBV28 with TRBJ1-2; D possibly corresponds to TRBD1 (6 bases). V was shortened by 6 bases and J by 4 bases, with 21 bases between the two germline ends. CDR1 is MDHEN and CDR2 is SYDVKM in the germline V gene. The CDR3 consists of 16 residues. This CDR3 reads CASSPAGVRGGYGYTF. The CDR3, as DNA: TGTGCCAGCAGCCCCGCAGGCGTCAGGGGTGGCTATGGCTACACCTTC.

The gene calls are TRBV29-1 and TRBJ2-3, with D hard to call. The CDR3 loop spans 11 amino acids. Germline lookup yields CDR1 SQVTM and CDR2 ANQGSEA. Trimming pared 4 bases from V and 3 bases from J, leaving 5 bases between. CDR3 residues: CSVARTDTQYF. CDR3 in DNA: TGCAGCGTTGCCCGGACAGATACGCAGTATTTT.

V and J are TRBV6-5 and TRBJ2-3, with 7 bases aligning to TRBD2. This CDR3 has 15 amino acids. Germline loops: CDR1 MNHEY, CDR2 SVGAGI. V lost 3 bases and J lost 0; bases outside the gene matches: 3. CDR3 sequence: CASSYGGGSTDTQYF. The CDR3 DNA sequence: TGTGCCAGCAGTTATGGCGGGGGAAGCACAGATACGCAGTATTTT.

This sequence joins TRBV11-2 and TRBJ1-1; 7 positions match TRBD1. The junction had 6 bases not matched to a gene; V was cut back by 6 bases and J by 5 bases. The CDR3 covers 13 residues. The germline V gene has CDR1 SGHAT and CDR2 FQNNGV. CDR3 in amino acids: CASRRDSRTEAFF. CDR3 DNA sequence: TGTGCCAGCAGGCGGGACAGTCGTACTGAAGCTTTCTTT.

This clone has only a few counts. V usage is TRBV6-5 and J usage is TRBJ1-5, with 10 bases that match TRBD1. The CDR3 is 14 residues long. V dropped 5 bases and J dropped 6; count of bases not matched to a gene: 4. Germline CDR1 MNHEY, CDR2 SVGAGI. This CDR3 reads CASSRTGGGQPQHF. The CDR3 region has the DNA TGTGCCAGCAGTAGGACAGGGGGTGGTCAGCCCCAGCATTTT.

The chain recombines TRBV10-3 with TRBJ1-1; D remains unclear. The CDR3 contains 13 residues. Between the trimmed V and J ends, which lost 4 bases and 2 bases, there was a span of 8 bases. Germline V gene data show CDR1 as ENHRY and CDR2 as SYGVKD. The CDR3 loop reads CAISVSRNTEAFF. DNA of the CDR3: TGTGCCATCAGTGTTAGCAGAAACACTGAAGCTTTCTTT.

J is TRBJ2-5 and V is TRBV18; 8 bases map to TRBD1. J was trimmed by 2 bases and V by 3 bases; bases with no gene match: 2. This CDR3 contains 14 residues. The germline V gene has CDR1 KGHSH and CDR2 LQKENI. The CDR3 DNA follows: TGTGCCAGCTCACCGGACAGGGCGCAAGAGACCCAGTACTTC. Translated: CASSPDRAQETQYF. The full variable domain, rest sourced from reference TRBV18 and TRBJ2-5, is NAGVMQNPRHLVRRRGQEARLRCSPMKGHSHVYWYRQLPEEGLKFMVYLQKENIIDESGMPKERFSAEFPKEGPSILRIQQVVRGDSAAYFCASSPDRAQETQYFGPGTRLLVL.

The chain uses TRBV19 and TRBJ2-3; D possibly matches TRBD1 or TRBD2 (5 bases each). This CDR3 is built from 16 residues. Trimming took off 2 bases at V and 0 bases at J, with 12 bases between the two ends. The V gene's germline CDR1 is LNHDA and CDR2 SQIVND (reference sequence). The CDR3 nucleotides read TGTGCCAGTAGTATAAGGGGACGGTCTAGCACAGATACGCAGTATTTT. Residues: CASSIRGRSSTDTQYF.

CDR3 residues: CASRLFEPEPNYGYTF. CDR3 coding DNA: TGTGCCAGTAGGTTGTTCGAGCCTGAGCCTAACTATGGCTACACCTTC. The gene calls are TRBV19 and TRBJ1-2; D unclear. CDR1 and CDR2 from the germline V gene are LNHDA and SQIVND (reference sequence). The CDR3 is 16 amino acids. The germline V and J ends were trimmed by 6 bases and 0 bases, with 17 bases remaining between them.

On this clone: The junction departs from germline at one end; a sequencing error may be responsible. The genes are TRBV6-5 and TRBJ1-1; TRBD1 is a possible D gene (5 bases). CDR1 is MNHEY and CDR2 is SVGAGI in the germline V gene. The CDR3 is made up of 13 amino acids. DNA for the CDR3: TGTGCCATCAGTGAAGGAGTGGGCAGGGTAGCTTTCTTT. Its translation is CAISEGVGRVAFF.